This T cell receptor (beta chain) was documented in a study of blood T cell repertoires in COVID-19. Study information: T cells, B-cell-depleted T cells, or PBMCs provided the cDNA or gDNA that served as material.

Data came from immunoSEQ multiplex PCR; TCRdb stores just in-frame clones and leaves some out. The sample holds about 190,000 clones, 65% to 85% seen once. This CDR3 region has 14 residues. V lost 10 bases to trimming and J lost 9 bases; unmatched junction nucleotides: 10. Germline V gene sequence: CDR1 ENHRY, CDR2 SYGVKD. The sequenced material came from PBMCs or T cells enriched from blood (not recorded which). The chain links TRBV10-3 to TRBJ2-1, with TRBD2 matching over 12 bases. The sequence derives from a woman aged 30 to 39 who had recovered from COVID-19. The CDR3 is CATTTSGGQGEQFF. In DNA, the CDR3 is TGTGCCACGACTACTAGCGGGGGGCAGGGTGAGCAGTTCTTC.